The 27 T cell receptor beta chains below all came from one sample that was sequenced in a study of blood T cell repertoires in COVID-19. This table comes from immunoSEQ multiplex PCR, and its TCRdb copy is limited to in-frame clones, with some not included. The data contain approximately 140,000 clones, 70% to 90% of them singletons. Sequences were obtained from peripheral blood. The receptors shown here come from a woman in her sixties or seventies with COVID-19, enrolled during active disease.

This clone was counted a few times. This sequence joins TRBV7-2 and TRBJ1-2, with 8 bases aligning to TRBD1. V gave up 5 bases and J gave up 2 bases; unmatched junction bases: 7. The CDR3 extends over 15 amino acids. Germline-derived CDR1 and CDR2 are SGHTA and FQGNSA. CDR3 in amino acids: CASSPGSGGNYGYTF. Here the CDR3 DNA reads TGTGCCAGCAGCCCGGGTTCAGGGGGCAACTATGGCTACACCTTC.

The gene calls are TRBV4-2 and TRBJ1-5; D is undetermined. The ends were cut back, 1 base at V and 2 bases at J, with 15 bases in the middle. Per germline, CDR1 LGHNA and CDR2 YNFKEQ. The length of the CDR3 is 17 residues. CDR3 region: CASSQGSGFSGNQPQHF. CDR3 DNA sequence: TGTGCCAGCAGCCAAGGCAGCGGTTTCTCGGGCAATCAGCCCCAGCATTTT.

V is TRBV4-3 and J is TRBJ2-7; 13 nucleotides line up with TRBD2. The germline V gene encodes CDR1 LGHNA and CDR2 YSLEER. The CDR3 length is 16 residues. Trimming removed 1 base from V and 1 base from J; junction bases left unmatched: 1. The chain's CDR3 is CASSQGLAGGSYEQYF. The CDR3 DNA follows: TGCGCCAGCAGCCAAGGACTAGCGGGGGGTTCCTACGAGCAGTACTTC.

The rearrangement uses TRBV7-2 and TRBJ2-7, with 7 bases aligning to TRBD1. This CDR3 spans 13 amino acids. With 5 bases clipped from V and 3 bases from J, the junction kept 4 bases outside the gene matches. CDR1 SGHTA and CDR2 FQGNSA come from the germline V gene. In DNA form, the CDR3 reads TGTGCCAGCAGCATCGACAGGGACTACGAGCAGTACTTC. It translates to CASSIDRDYEQYF.

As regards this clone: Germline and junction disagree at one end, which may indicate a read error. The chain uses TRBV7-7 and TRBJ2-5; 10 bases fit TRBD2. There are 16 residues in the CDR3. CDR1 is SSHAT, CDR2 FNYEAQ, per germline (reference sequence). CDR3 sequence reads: CASSQDSGGPQETQYF. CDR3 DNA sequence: TGTGCTAGCAGCCAGGATAGCGGGGGGCCCCAAGAGACCCAGTACTTC.

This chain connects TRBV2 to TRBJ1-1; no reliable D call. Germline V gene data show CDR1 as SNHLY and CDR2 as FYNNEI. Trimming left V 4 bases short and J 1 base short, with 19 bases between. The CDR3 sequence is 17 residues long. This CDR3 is CASSVSVAGEGNTEAFF. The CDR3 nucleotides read TGTGCCAGCAGTGTAAGTGTGGCAGGTGAGGGGAACACTGAAGCTTTCTTT.

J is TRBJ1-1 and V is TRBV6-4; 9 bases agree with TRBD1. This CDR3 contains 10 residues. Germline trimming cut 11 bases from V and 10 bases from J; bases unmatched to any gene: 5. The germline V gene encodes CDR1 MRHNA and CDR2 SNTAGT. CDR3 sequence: CAELTGGAFF. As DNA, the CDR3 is TGTGCCGAGCTGACAGGGGGAGCTTTCTTT.

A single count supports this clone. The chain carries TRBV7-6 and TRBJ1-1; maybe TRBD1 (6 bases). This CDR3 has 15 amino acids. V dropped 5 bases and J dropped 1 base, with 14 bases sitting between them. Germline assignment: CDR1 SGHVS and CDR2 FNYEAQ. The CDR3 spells CASSLALTGNTEAFF. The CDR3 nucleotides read TGTGCCAGCAGCCTTGCCCTGACAGGGAACACTGAAGCTTTCTTT.

CDR3: CASGSRLAADNEQFF. In DNA, the CDR3 is TGTGCCAGCGGGAGCAGGCTAGCGGCCGACAATGAGCAGTTCTTC. V and J are TRBV6-5 and TRBJ2-1; 7 nucleotides match TRBD2. The CDR3 is 15 amino acids. V shed 8 bases, J shed 5 bases, and the junction held 12 bases outside the gene matches. Germline assignment: CDR1 MNHEY and CDR2 SVGAGI.

The CDR3 region is CSVVPRASDYGYTF. In nucleotides, the CDR3 is TGCAGCGTCGTTCCGAGGGCGTCGGACTATGGCTACACCTTC. The rearrangement uses TRBV29-1 and TRBJ1-2; D remains unclear. CDR1 and CDR2 (germline): SQVTM, ANQGSEA. The CDR3 runs to 14 residues. The V end lost 6 bases, the J end lost 3 bases, and 17 bases lay between the germline ends.

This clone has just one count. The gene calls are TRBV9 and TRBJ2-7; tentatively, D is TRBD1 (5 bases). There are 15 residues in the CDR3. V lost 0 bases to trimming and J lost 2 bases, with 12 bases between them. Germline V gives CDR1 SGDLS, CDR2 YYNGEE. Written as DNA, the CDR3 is TGTGCCAGCAGCGTAGGGGTGGGGCCTCCCTACGAGCAGTACTTC. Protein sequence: CASSVGVGPPYEQYF.

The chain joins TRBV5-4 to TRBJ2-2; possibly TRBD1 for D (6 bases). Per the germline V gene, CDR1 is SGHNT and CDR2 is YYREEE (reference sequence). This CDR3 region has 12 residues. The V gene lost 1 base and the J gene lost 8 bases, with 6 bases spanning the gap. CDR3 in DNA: TGTGCCAGCAGCTTGAGGGGGGGGGAGCTGTTTTTT. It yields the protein CASSLRGGELFF.

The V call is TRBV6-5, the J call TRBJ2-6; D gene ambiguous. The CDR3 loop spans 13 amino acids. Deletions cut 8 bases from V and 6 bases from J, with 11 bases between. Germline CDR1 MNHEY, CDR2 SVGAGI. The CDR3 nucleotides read TGTGCCAGCGTCCCCCGCGCGGCCAACGTCCTGACTTTC. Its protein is CASVPRAANVLTF.

CDR3 sequence reads: CASRTVEEGLNTEAFF. As DNA, the CDR3 is TGTGCCAGCAGGACCGTCGAGGAGGGGCTGAACACTGAAGCTTTCTTT. The V call is TRBV6-6, the J call TRBJ1-1; D might be TRBD1 (5 bases). The V and J ends lost 6 bases and 0 bases respectively, with 17 bases between them. The CDR3 runs 16 residues. Germline V gene sequence: CDR1 MNHNY, CDR2 SVGAGI (reference sequence).

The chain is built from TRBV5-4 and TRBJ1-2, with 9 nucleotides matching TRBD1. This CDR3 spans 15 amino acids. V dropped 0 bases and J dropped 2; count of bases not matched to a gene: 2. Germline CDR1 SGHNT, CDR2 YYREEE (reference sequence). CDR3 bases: TGTGCCAGCAGCTTGGGGGGACAGGGAAACTATGGCTACACCTTC. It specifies CASSLGGQGNYGYTF.

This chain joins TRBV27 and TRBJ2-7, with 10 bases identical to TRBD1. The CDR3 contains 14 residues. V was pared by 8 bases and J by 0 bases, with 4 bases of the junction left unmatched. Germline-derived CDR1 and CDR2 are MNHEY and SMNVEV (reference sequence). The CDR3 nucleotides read TGTGCCAGCTCTGGGACAGGGGTCTCCTACGAGCAGTACTTC. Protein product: CASSGTGVSYEQYF.

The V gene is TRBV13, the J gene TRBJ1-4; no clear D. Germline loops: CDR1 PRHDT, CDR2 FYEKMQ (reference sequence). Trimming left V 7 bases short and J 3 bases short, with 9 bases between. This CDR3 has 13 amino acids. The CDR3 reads CASKAGANEKLFF. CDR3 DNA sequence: TGTGCCAGCAAGGCGGGAGCTAATGAAAAACTGTTTTTT.

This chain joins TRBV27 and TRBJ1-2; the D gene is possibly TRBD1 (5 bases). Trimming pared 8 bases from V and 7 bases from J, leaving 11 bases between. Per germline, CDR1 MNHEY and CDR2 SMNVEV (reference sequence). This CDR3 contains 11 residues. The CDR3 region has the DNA TGTGCCAGCTCTTGGCAGGGTGGCTACACCTTC. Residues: CASSWQGGYTF.

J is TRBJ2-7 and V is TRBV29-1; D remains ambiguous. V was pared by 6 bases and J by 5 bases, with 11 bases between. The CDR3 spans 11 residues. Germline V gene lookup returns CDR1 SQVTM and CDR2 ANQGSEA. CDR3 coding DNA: TGCAGCGTCGCGACATCCCACGAGCAGTACTTC. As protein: CSVATSHEQYF.

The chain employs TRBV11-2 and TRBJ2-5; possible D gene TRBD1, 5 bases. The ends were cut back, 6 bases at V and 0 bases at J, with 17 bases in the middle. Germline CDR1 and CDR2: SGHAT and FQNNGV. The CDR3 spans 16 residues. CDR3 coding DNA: TGTGCCAGCAGACCTCAAGGGGCAGGGAACCAAGAGACCCAGTACTTC. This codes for CASRPQGAGNQETQYF. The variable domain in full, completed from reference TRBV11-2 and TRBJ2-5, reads EAGVAQSPRYKIIEKRQSVAFWCNPISGHATLYWYQQILGQGPKLLIQFQNNGVVDDSQLPKDRFSAERLKGVDSTLKIQPAKLEDSAVYLCASRPQGAGNQETQYFGPGTRLLVL.

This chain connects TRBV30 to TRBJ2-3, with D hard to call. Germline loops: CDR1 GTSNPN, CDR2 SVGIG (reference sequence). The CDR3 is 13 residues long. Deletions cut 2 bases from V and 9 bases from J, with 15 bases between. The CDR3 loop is CAWSPSLGRTQYF. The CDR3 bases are TGTGCCTGGAGTCCCTCCCTAGGTAGGACGCAGTATTTT.

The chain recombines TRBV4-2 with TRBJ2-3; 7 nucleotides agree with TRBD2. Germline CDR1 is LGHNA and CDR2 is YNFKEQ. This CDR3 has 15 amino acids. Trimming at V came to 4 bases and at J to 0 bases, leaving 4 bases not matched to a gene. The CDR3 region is CASSRGGTSTDTQYF. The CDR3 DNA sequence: TGTGCCAGCAGCCGGGGGGGGACTAGCACAGATACGCAGTATTTT.

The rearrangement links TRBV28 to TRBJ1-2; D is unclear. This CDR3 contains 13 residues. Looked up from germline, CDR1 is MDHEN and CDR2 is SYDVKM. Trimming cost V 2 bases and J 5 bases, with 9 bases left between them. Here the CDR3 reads CASSLMAEYGYTF. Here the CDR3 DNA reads TGTGCCAGCAGTTTAATGGCGGAGTATGGCTACACCTTC.

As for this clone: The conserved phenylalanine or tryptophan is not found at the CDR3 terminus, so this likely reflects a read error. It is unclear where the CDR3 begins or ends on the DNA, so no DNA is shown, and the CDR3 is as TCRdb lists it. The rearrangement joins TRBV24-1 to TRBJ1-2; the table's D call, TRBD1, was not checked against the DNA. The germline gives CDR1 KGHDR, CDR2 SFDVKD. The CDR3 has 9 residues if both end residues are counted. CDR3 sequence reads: CATRVDSTG.

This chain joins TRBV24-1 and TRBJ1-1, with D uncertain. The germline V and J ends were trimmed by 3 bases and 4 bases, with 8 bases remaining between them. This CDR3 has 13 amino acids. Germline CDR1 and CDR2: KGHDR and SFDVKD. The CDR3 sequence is CATSDPESTEAFF. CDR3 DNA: TGTGCCACCAGTGATCCGGAGTCCACTGAAGCTTTCTTT.

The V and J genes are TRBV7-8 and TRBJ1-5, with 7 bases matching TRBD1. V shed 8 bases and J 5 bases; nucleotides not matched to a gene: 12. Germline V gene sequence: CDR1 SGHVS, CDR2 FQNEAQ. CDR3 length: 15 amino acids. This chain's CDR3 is CASGFYRGLDQPQHF. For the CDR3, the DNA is TGTGCCAGCGGTTTCTACAGGGGACTTGATCAGCCCCAGCATTTT.

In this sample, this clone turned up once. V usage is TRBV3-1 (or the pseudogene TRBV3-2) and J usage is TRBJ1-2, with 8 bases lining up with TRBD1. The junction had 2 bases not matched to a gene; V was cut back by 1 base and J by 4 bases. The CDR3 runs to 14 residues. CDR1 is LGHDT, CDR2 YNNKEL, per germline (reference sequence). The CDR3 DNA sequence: TGTGCCAGCAGCCAAGTAGACAGGGGCTATGGCTACACCTTC. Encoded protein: CASSQVDRGYGYTF.